This T cell receptor (beta chain) derives from a study of beta chain features in type 1 diabetes. Sequenced material consisted of expressed TCRB transcripts (all of the isolated RNA was reverse transcribed). Some clones are missing from TCRdb's copy, which holds only in-frame ones; the method was immunoSEQ multiplex PCR. The sample includes approximately 150,000 clones, about 9.8% of them seen just once. V shed 4 bases and J shed 7 bases, with 11 bases lying between them. The CDR3 is 13 amino acids. Per germline, CDR1 GTSNPN and CDR2 SVGIG (reference sequence). This clone was recorded a few times. This TCR was sampled from a woman aged 18 to 35 in good health. The sample taken for sequencing was central memory CD4+ T cells from blood. V gene TRBV30 combines with J gene TRBJ1-6; no clear D. The CDR3 nucleotides are TGTGCCTGGAAACCCGGGATGAATTCACCCCTCCACTTT. Translating it yields CAWKPGMNSPLHF.